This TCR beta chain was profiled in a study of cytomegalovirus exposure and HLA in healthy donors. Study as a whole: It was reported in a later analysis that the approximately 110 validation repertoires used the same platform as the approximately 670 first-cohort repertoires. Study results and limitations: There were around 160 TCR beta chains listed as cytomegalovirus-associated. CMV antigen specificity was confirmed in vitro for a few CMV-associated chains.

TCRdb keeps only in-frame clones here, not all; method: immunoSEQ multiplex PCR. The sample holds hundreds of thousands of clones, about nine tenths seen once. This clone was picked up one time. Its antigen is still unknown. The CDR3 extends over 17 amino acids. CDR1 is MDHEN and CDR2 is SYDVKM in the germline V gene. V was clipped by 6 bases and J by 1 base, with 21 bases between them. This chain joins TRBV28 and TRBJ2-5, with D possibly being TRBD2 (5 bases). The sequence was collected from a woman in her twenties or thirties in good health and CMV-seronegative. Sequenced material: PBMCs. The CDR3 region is CASRISLLARSQETQYF. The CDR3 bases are TGTGCCAGCAGAATCTCACTTTTAGCGAGAAGCCAAGAGACCCAGTACTTC. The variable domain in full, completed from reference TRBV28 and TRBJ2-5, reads DVKVTQSSRYLVKRTGEKVFLECVQDMDHENMFWYRQDPGLGLRLIYFSYDVKMKEKGDIPEGYSVSREKKERFSLILESASTNQTSMYLCASRISLLARSQETQYFGPGTRLLVL.